The sequence of this T cell receptor (beta chain) was determined in a study of beta chain features in type 1 diabetes. Study-wide background: Roughly 98 million sorted cells were examined across all samples.

Whole-study results and caveats: There was a moderate but significant shortening of TCRB CDR3s in all four CD4+ subsets of Type 1 diabetes patients.

The CDR3 length is 14 residues. Germline lookup yields CDR1 SGHDT and CDR2 YYEEEE. The J segment lost 7 bases and the V segment lost 5 bases, leaving 7 bases of the junction unmatched. Sequenced material consisted of expressed TCRB transcripts (all of the isolated RNA was reverse transcribed). The repertoire was sequenced with immunoSEQ multiplex PCR; TCRdb's copy has only in-frame clones and lacks some. This table holds hundreds of thousands of clones, 15% found once. About this clone itself: Its antigen is undetermined.

Specimen: naive CD4+ T cells from blood. This chain joins TRBV5-6 and TRBJ1-5, with 9 positions matching TRBD1. This clonotype was obtained from a man between 18 and 29 years old with type 1 diabetes. CDR3 coding DNA: TGTGCCAGCAGTTCACAGGGGGCGGGCCAGCCCCAGCATTTT. Amino acid sequence: CASSSQGAGQPQHF.